This T cell receptor beta chain was documented in a study of graft-versus-host responses after intestinal transplantation. At the level of the study: Recipients received multivisceral, liver-intestinal, or isolated intestinal transplants.

With regard to this clone: Its cognate antigen is unknown.

Regarding the study as a whole: GvH clones turned up in recipient marrow; some had shown up first in ileum or blood. High graft-versus-host to host-versus-graft clonal ratios were found in allografts of patients who had graft-donor T cell macrochimerism. The highest levels of circulating GvH clones went along with early declines in HvG clones after transplant.

Sequencing used immunoSEQ multiplex PCR; TCRdb keeps in-frame clones, though not all of them. The repertoire holds more than 75,000 clones, with around 93% as singletons. Trimming took off 3 bases at V and 3 bases at J, with 8 bases between the two ends. This CDR3 is built from 13 residues. Germline lookup yields CDR1 SGHTA and CDR2 FQGTGA. Sequenced here: unstimulated CD4+ T cells sorted from spleen or lymph node cells, sampled before transplant. This chain uses TRBV7-3 with TRBJ1-1, with a tentative D call TRBD1 (5 bases). The clonotype comes from a human donor who was the organ donor for an intestinal transplant. Here the CDR3 DNA reads TGTGCCAGCAGCTTGACAGATTACACTGAAGCTTTCTTT. This encodes CASSLTDYTEAFF.